This TCR beta chain was found in a study of T cell responses to AZD1222 COVID-19 vaccine. Study results and caveats: Donor demographics were predominantly white British with a female majority; clonal diversity may be underestimated.

V dropped 3 bases and J dropped 5 bases, with 13 bases sitting between them. This CDR3 has 14 amino acids. Germline CDR1 is LNHDA and CDR2 is SQIVND (reference sequence). Worth noting for this clone: Its antigen is undetermined.

Clones were read by immunoSEQ multiplex PCR, and TCRdb kept only the in-frame ones, dropping some. The top ten clones hold 1.5% to 2% of a sample with some 96,000 clones, 80% to 95% of them seen once. The sequence derives from an adult in good health. V usage is TRBV19 and J usage is TRBJ1-1; D might be TRBD1 (6 bases). Material: peripheral blood, obtained on day 0 of AZD1222 vaccination. CDR3 residues: CASSIDRLGTEAFF. CDR3 DNA: TGTGCCAGTAGTATTGACAGGCTTGGAACTGAAGCTTTCTTT.